A single sample is the source of the 8 T cell receptor beta chains below, sequenced in a study of T cells in Graves' hyperthyroidism and ophthalmopathy. TCR beta CDR3 region amplification was performed from RNA transcripts. RT-PCR in the first round (using the HTBI primer set) targeted the TCR CDR3. TCRdb used MiXCR to reprocess the multiplex PCR reads, holding one entry per CDR3 protein. The table lists some 300,000 distinct CDR3 sequences, approximately 14% of them singletons, with roughly 7.7% in the top ten. The specimen sequenced was blood. These receptors were taken from a woman in her 40s with Graves' hyperthyroidism.

The chain uses TRBV28 and TRBJ2-1, with 10 bases aligning to TRBD1. From germline, CDR1 is MDHEN and CDR2 SYDVKM. V dropped 2 bases and J dropped 8; count of bases not matched to a gene: 6. CDR3 length: 15 residues. CDR3 bases: TGTGCCAGCAGTTTAACGGGACAGGGGAGTGATGAGCAGTTCTTC. Protein: CASSLTGQGSDEQFF.

This clonotype was seen many times. The chain combines TRBV20-1 with TRBJ2-7; perhaps TRBD2 as D (6 bases). The CDR3 is 14 amino acids. Germline V CDR1 and CDR2: DFQATT, SNEGSKA (reference sequence). The ends were cut back, 2 bases at V and 2 bases at J, with 13 bases in the middle. The DNA for the CDR3 is TGCAGTGCTAGAAGGTCCGGGAGCACCTACGAGCAGTACTTC. This gives the protein CSARRSGSTYEQYF.

This clonotype has at least ten counts. This chain joins TRBV28 and TRBJ1-2; 7 positions match TRBD1. Germline assignment: CDR1 MDHEN and CDR2 SYDVKM. The CDR3 has 15 amino acids. After removal of 3 bases from V and 5 bases from J, the junction contained 9 bases not matched to a gene. The CDR3 DNA sequence: TGTGCCAGCAGTTTCCCTGACAGGGATAATTATGGCTACACCTTC. It translates to CASSFPDRDNYGYTF.

There are many counts of this clonotype. The rearrangement links TRBV7-9 to TRBJ1-1; D gene uncertain. The V and J ends lost 0 bases and 4 bases respectively, with 12 bases between them. This CDR3 is built from 15 residues. Germline assignment: CDR1 SEHNR and CDR2 FQNEAQ (reference sequence). CDR3 amino acids: CASSLAASLRTEAFF. The CDR3 coding sequence is TGTGCCAGCAGCTTAGCCGCCTCTTTGCGCACTGAAGCTTTCTTT.

This clonotype was seen ten or more times. The chain employs TRBV20-1 and TRBJ1-2; D gene ambiguous. The CDR3 extends over 13 amino acids. Germline CDR1 DFQATT, CDR2 SNEGSKA (reference sequence). V was cut by 3 bases and J by 0 bases, with 8 bases left in between. The CDR3 nucleotides are TGCAGTGCTAGCGTCCCAGCTAACTATGGCTACACCTTC. The encoded protein is CSASVPANYGYTF.

The DNA for the CDR3 is TGCGCCAGCAGCTTGGCTACACACTACGAGCAGTACTTC. Its protein product is CASSLATHYEQYF. This sequence joins TRBV5-1 and TRBJ2-7, with D unclear. The CDR3 is 13 residues long. V shed 0 bases and J shed 3 bases, with 7 bases lying between them. CDR1 and CDR2 from the germline V gene are SGHRS and YFSETQ.

The chain couples TRBV6-1 to TRBJ1-6; 7 bases fit TRBD1. The CDR3 has 15 residues. Losses at the gene ends were 6 bases for V and 7 bases for J; bases not matched to a gene: 9. From germline, CDR1 is MNHNS and CDR2 SASEGT. The CDR3 here is CASSSTGSRNSPLHF. In nucleotides, the CDR3 is TGTGCCAGCAGCTCGACAGGGAGTCGCAATTCACCCCTCCACTTT.

The V call is TRBV19, the J call TRBJ2-1, with TRBD2 identical over 7 bases. The CDR3 has 14 amino acids. V lost 3 bases and J lost 10; bases outside the gene matches: 9. From germline, CDR1 is LNHDA and CDR2 SQIVND (reference sequence). The DNA for the CDR3 is TGTGCCAGTAGTATTCGCGGGAGTGGACCCGAGCAGTTCTTC. It translates to CASSIRGSGPEQFF.